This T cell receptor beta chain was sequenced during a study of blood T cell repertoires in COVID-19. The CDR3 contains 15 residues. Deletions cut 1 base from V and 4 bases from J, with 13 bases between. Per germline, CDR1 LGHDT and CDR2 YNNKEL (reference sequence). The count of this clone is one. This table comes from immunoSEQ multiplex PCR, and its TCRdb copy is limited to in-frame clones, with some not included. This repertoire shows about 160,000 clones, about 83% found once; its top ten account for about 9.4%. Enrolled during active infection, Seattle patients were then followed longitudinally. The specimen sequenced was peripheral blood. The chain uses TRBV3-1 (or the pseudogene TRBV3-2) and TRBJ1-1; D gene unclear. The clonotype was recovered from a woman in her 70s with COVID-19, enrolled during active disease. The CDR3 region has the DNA TGTGCCAGCAGCCAAGGAGGATCGTGGAGCACTGAAGCTTTCTTT. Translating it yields CASSQGGSWSTEAFF.